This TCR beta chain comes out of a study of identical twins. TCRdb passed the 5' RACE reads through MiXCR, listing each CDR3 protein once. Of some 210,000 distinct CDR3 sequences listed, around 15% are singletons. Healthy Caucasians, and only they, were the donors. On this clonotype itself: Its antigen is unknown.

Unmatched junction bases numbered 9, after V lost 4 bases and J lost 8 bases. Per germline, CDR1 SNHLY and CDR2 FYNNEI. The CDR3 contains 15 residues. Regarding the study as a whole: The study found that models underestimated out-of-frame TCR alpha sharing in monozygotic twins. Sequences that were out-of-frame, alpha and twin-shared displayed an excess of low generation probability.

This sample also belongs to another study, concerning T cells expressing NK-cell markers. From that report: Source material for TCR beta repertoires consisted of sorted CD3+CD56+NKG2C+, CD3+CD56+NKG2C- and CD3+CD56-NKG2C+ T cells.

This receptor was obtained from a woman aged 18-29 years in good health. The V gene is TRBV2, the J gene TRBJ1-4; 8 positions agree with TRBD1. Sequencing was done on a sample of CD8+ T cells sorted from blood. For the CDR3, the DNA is TGTGCCAGCAGTGGGCTGACAGGGGAGGAAGAAAAACTGTTTTTT. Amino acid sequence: CASSGLTGEEEKLFF.